This T cell receptor beta chain was identified in a study of T-cell memory formation after mild COVID-19. The germline CDR1 and CDR2 sequences are SGHNT and YENEEA. This CDR3 spans 13 amino acids. V dropped 11 bases and J dropped 2 bases, with 14 bases sitting between them. A remark on this clonotype: Its antigen remains unknown.

Study-wide results and caveats: There were some responding clones in pre-infection memory, which suggested that cross-reactive memory had joined.

Each CDR3 protein is one row after TCRdb ran MiXCR on the 5' RACE reads. The sample carries some 88,000 distinct CDR3 sequences, approximately 25% recorded once. This chain uses TRBV11-3 with TRBJ2-3, with D possibly TRBD2 on 6 matching bases. The clonotype originates from a man younger than 35 who had mild COVID-19 (a few samples of this study predate the infection). Cell type and time point are not known. The sequencing sample was made of PBMCs or a T cell subset sorted from them (not recorded which). The CDR3 DNA follows: TGTGCCTCCCGGGCGGGGCCCACAGATACGCAGTATTTT. It encodes CASRAGPTDTQYF.